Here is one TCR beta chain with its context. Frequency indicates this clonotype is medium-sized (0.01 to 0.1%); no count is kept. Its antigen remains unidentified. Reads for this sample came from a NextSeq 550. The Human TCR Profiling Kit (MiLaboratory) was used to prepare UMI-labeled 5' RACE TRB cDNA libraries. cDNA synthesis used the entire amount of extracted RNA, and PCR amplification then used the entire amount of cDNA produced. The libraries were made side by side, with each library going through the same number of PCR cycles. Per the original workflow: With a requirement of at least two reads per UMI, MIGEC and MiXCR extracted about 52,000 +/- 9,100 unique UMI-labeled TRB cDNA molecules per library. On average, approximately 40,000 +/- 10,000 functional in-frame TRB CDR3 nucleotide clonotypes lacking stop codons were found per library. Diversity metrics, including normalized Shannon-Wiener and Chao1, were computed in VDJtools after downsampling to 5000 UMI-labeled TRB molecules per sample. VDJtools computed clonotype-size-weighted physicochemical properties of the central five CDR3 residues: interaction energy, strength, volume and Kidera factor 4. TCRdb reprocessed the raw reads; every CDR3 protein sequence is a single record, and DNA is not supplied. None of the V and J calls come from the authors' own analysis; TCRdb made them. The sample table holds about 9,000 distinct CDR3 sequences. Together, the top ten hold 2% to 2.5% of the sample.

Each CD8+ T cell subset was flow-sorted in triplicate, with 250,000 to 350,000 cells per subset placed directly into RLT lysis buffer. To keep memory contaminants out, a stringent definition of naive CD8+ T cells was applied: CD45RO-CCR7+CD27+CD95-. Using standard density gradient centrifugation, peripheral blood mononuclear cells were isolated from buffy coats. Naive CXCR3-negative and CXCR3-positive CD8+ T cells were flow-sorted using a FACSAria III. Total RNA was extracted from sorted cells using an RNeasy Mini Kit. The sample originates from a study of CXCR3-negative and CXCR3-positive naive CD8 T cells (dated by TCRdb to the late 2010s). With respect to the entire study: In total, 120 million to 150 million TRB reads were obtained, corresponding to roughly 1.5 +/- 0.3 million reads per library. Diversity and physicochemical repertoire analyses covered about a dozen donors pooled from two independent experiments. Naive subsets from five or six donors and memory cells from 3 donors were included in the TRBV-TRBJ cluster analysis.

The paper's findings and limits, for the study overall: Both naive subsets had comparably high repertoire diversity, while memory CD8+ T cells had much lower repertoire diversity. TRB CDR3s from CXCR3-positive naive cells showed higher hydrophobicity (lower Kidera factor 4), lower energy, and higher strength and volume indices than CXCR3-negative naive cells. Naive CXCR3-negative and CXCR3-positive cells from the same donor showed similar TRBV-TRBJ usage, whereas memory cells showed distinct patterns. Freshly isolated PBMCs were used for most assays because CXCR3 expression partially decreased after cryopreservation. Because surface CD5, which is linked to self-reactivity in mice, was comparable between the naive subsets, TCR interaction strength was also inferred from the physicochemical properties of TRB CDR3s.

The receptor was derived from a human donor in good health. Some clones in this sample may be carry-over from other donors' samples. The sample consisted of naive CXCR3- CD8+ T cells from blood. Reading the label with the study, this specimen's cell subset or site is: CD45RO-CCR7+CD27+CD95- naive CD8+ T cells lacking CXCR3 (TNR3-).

The CDR3 protein sequence reads: CASSSDRFSYNEQFF. The chain links TRBV7-8 with TRBJ2-1. Reading from cysteine to phenylalanine, the CDR3 counts 15 amino acids. No DNA is listed. CDR1 and CDR2 (SGHVS, FQNEAQ) derive from the germline V gene.